This TCR beta chain was identified during a study of shared clonotypes between healthy human individuals. Study in general: Three plates were used per donor for CD4 naive, three for CD4 memory, two for CD8 naive and one for CD8 memory. Regarding the study as a whole: Naive subsets generally had larger estimated richness than memory subsets.

Replicate sorted-subset PCRs were loaded with 150 to 250 ng DNA, 31,000 or so T cell genomes. Sequencing used immunoSEQ multiplex PCR; TCRdb keeps in-frame clones, though not all of them. In the table there are 400,000 to 600,000 clones, around 96% of which are singletons. With regard to this clone: The antigen is not known.

The germline V gene has CDR1 SGHTA and CDR2 FQGNSA. The CDR3 loop spans 16 amino acids. The V gene end was trimmed by 2 bases and the J gene end by 0 bases; junction bases not matched to a gene: 7. The receptor was derived from a woman in her 30s in good health. This rearrangement joins TRBV7-2 to TRBJ2-7; 7 nucleotides match TRBD1. Sequences were obtained from naive CD4+ T cells sorted from blood. Subset: CD45RA+ positively selected. The CDR3 is CASSLQVAGGSYEQYF. The DNA of the CDR3 is TGTGCCAGCAGCTTACAGGTTGCAGGGGGCTCCTACGAGCAGTACTTC.